This T cell receptor (beta chain) was captured in a study of T cell repertoires in cytomegalovirus infection. TCRdb re-called the reads with MiXCR, one entry per CDR3 protein. The sample shows hundreds of thousands of distinct CDR3 sequences, 24% of them seen only once. Trimming removed 2 bases from V and 3 bases from J, with 6 bases in between. The CDR3 runs to 13 residues. Germline CDR1 and CDR2: LNHDA and SQIVND (reference sequence). In this sample, this clonotype turned up a few times. The sequence came from a human donor in good health (CMV status not recorded). Some clones in this sample may be carry-over from other donors' samples. Sequencing was carried out using CD8+ T cells from PBMCs. This chain links TRBV19 with TRBJ2-3; unclear D gene. CDR3 nucleotide sequence: TGTGCCAGTAGTATACCCAGAACAGATACGCAGTATTTT. Its translation: CASSIPRTDTQYF.